Below, 3 T cell receptor beta chains from the same sample are listed, as sequenced in a study of early T cells in non-severe SARS-CoV-2 infection. TCRdb ran MiXCR on the 5' RACE reads and lists one entry per CDR3 protein. The sample lists around 30,000 distinct CDR3 sequences, less than 10% occurring once. Sequenced: whole blood. The receptors come from an adult who was a healthcare worker with PCR-confirmed SARS-CoV-2 infection or an uninfected control (not recorded which).

This clonotype was recorded a few times. J is TRBJ2-7 and V is TRBV24-1; D gene uncertain. The length of the CDR3 is 11 residues. The V gene lost 4 bases and the J gene lost 5 bases, with 5 bases spanning the gap. CDR1 is KGHDR and CDR2 is SFDVKD in the germline V gene. CDR3 loop: CATSEKNEQYF. The CDR3 DNA reads as TGTGCCACCAGTGAGAAAAACGAGCAGTACTTC.

This clonotype was detected only a few times. V and J are TRBV6-5 and TRBJ1-3, with D uncertain. The CDR3 consists of 15 residues. Germline CDR1 and CDR2: MNHEY and SVGAGI. Trimming cost V 0 bases and J 0 bases, with 6 bases left between them. CDR3 DNA sequence: TGTGCCAGCAGTTACTCCCTTTACTCTGGAAACACCATATATTTT. It codes for CASSYSLYSGNTIYF.

This clonotype was counted at least ten times. V gene TRBV5-1 combines with J gene TRBJ1-5; weak D call: TRBD1 (5 bases). This CDR3 has 13 residues. The germline V gene encodes CDR1 SGHRS and CDR2 YFSETQ. V lost 7 bases to trimming and J lost 1 base, with 9 bases between them. For the CDR3, the DNA is TGCGCCAGCTCTCGGGGGAGCAATCAGCCCCAGCATTTT. This translates into CASSRGSNQPQHF.